This is a list of T cell receptor beta chains from one sample in a study of blood T cell repertoires in COVID-19. Assay: immunoSEQ multiplex PCR; the TCRdb copy retains only in-frame clones and omits some. Of approximately 270,000 clones listed, roughly 90% are singletons. Sequencing used PBMCs or T cells enriched from blood (not recorded which). Receptors originate from a woman aged 55-70 years who had recovered from COVID-19. The CDR3 runs from the conserved cysteine through the conserved F or W.

v_gene	j_gene	CDR3aa
TRBV28	TRBJ1-1	CASSIQGAVNTEAFF
TRBV5-1	TRBJ2-7	CASSPGDSLTHEQYF
TRBV5-1	TRBJ2-2	CASSAGGTNTGELFF
TRBV18	TRBJ1-4	CASSPSPTNEKLFF
TRBV10-1	TRBJ1-1	CASSDNARLDEAFF
TRBV5-1	TRBJ2-1	CASSSSGGSYNEQFF
TRBV18	TRBJ1-1	CASSPVSMVARLEAFF
TRBV29-1	TRBJ2-1	CSVAFQLANEQFF
TRBV4-2	TRBJ2-5	CASSQWSRTGGRETQYF
TRBV27	TRBJ1-5	CASSLEYSNQPQHF
TRBV7-2	TRBJ1-2	CASSLPTGLGYTF
TRBV19	TRBJ1-1	CASSIYEPGAEAFF
TRBV28	TRBJ2-3	CASSLLAPSTDTQYF
TRBV29-1	TRBJ2-1	CSGHGGQYNEQFF
TRBV11-2	TRBJ1-2	CASSFEGNGYTF
TRBV7-3	TRBJ2-3	CASSLAPSTDTQYF
TRBV6-1	TRBJ1-3	CASSDSGTSGNTIYF
TRBV19	TRBJ2-2	CASSFGGNTGELFF
TRBV19	TRBJ2-7	CASSGSGTVDPYEQYF
TRBV27	TRBJ2-2	CASGLAGYTGELFF
TRBV7-9	TRBJ2-2	CASSLLRAGELFF
TRBV5-4	TRBJ2-3	CASSLTSTDTQYF
TRBV28	TRBJ1-2	CASSLAGTTNYGYTF
TRBV19	TRBJ1-5	CATSAGAISTQHF
TRBV18	TRBJ1-5	CASSPSGNNQPQHF
TRBV10-3	TRBJ1-6	CAISAGGNSPLHF
TRBV7-8	TRBJ2-7	CASSPGLAHEQYF
TRBV12-3/TRBV12-4	TRBJ2-7	CASSFSLADEQYF
TRBV27	TRBJ2-7	CASSMTSGGSYEQYF
TRBV28	TRBJ1-2	CASRLPGENGYTF
TRBV7-2	TRBJ1-1	CASSLGGLRNTEAFF
TRBV25-1	TRBJ2-2	CASLGLAGTGELFF
TRBV4-1	TRBJ1-2	CASSESNRGGNYGYTF
TRBV5-5	TRBJ1-5	CASSLDFNQPQHF
TRBV5-4	TRBJ1-2	CASSLGTGDYGYTF
TRBV9	TRBJ2-2	CASSPQSIGGLTGELFF
TRBV6-1	TRBJ1-2	CACPGTGDYGYTF
TRBV12-3/TRBV12-4	TRBJ1-2	CASSQGQAGYTF
TRBV28	TRBJ1-2	CASSSSGGAYYGYTF
TRBV11-2	TRBJ1-3	CASSLMEGMSGNTIYF
TRBV6-5	TRBJ2-3	CASRRLAGITDTQYF
TRBV20-1	TRBJ2-3	CSASGLAERRTDTQYF
TRBV2	TRBJ2-6	CASRLDLRVSLSGANVLTF
TRBV6-1	TRBJ2-1	CASSEEAGDEQFF
TRBV5-1	TRBJ1-1	CASSFTGGWNTEAFF
TRBV7-9	TRBJ2-7	CASSLGEYEQYF
TRBV12-3/TRBV12-4	TRBJ1-3	CAWATVAGNTIYF